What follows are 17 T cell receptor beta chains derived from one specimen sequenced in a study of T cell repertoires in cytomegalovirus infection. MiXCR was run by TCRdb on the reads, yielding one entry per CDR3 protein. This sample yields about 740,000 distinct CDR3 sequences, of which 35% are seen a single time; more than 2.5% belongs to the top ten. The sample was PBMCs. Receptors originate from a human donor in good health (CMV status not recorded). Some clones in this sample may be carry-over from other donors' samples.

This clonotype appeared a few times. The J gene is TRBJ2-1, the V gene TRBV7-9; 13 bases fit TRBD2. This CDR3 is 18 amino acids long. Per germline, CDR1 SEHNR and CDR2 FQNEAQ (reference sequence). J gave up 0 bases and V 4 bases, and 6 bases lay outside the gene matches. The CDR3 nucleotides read TGTGCCAGCAGCTCCGGGACTAGCGGGATCCTCTCCTACAATGAGCAGTTCTTC. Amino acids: CASSSGTSGILSYNEQFF.

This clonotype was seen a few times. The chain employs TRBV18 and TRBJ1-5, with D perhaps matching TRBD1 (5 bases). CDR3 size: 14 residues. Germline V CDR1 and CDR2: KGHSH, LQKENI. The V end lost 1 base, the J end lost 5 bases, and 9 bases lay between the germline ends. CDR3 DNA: TGTGCCAGCTCACCACTGGGGGGACATCAGCCCCAGCATTTT. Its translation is CASSPLGGHQPQHF.

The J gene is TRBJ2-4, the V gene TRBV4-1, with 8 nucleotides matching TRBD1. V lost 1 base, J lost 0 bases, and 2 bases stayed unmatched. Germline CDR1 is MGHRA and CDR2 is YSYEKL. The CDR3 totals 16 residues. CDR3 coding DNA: TGCGCCAGCAGCCAAGTACAGGGGGTAGCCAAAAACATTCAGTACTTC. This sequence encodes CASSQVQGVAKNIQYF.

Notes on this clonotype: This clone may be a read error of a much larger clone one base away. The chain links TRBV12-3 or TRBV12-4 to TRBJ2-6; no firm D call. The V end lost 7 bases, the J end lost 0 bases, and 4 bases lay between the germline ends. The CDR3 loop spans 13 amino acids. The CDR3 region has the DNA TGTGCCAGCAACTTCTCTGGGGCCAACGTCCTGACTTTC. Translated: CASNFSGANVLTF.

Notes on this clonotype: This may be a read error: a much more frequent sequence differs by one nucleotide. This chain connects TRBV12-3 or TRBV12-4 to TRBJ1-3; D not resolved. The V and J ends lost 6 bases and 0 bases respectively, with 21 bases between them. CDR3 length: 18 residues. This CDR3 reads CASRLYLPRHLSGNTIYF. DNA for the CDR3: TGTGCCAGCAGGTTATATTTGCCCAGACACCTCTCTGGAAACACCATATATTTT.

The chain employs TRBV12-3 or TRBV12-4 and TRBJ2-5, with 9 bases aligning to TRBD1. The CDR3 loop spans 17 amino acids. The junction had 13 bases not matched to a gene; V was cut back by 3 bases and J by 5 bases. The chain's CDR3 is CASSFPPDRGLRETQYF. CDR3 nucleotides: TGTGCCAGCAGTTTCCCACCCGACAGGGGGTTGCGGGAGACCCAGTACTTC.

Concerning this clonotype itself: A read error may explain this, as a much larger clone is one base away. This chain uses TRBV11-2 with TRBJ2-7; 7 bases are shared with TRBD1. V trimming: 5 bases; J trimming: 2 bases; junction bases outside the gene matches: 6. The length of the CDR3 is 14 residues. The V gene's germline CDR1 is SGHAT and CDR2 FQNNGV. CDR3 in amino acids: CASSNQTGPYEQYF. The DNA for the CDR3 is TGTGCCAGCAGCAATCAGACAGGGCCCTACGAGCAGTACTTC.

CDR3 nucleotides: TGTGCCAGTAGTGGAGTCAGCGTTGAAGCTTTCTTT. Its protein product is CASSGVSVEAFF. V is TRBV19 and J is TRBJ1-1; D gene uncertain. The CDR3 extends over 12 amino acids. Germline CDR1 reads LNHDA; CDR2 reads SQIVND (reference sequence). V was trimmed by 5 bases and J by 7 bases, leaving 11 bases between them.

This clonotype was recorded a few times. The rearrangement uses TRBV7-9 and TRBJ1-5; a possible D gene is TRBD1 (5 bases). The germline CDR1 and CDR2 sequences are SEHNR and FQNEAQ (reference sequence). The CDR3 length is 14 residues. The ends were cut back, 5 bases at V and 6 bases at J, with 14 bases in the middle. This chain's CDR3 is CASSGGSRSQPQHF. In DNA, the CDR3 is TGTGCCAGCAGCGGGGGGTCACGCAGTCAGCCCCAGCATTTT.

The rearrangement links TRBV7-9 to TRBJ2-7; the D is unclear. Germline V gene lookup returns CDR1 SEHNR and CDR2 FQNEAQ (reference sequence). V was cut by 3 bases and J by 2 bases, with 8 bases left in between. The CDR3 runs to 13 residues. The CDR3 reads CASSFGKAYEQYF. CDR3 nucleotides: TGTGCCAGCAGCTTTGGCAAAGCCTACGAGCAGTACTTC.

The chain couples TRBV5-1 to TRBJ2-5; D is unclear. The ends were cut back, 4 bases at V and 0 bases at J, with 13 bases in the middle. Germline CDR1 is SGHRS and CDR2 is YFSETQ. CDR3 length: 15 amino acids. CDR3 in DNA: TGCGCCAGCAGCCTAAACCCTTCGGACCAAGAGACCCAGTACTTC. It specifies CASSLNPSDQETQYF.

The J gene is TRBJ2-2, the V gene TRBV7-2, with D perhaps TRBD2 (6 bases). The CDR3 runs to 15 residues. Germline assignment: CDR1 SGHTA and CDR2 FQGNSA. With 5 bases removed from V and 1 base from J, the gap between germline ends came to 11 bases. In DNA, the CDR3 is TGTGCCAGCAGCCGACAGCGGGTGAACACCGGGGAGCTGTTTTTT. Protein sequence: CASSRQRVNTGELFF.

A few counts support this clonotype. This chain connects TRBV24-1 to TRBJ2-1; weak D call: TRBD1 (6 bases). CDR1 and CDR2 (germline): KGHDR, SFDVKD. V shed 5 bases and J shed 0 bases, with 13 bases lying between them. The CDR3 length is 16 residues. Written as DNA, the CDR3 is TGTGCCACCAGTGGTCGACAGGCCGCCTCCTACAATGAGCAGTTCTTC. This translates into CATSGRQAASYNEQFF.

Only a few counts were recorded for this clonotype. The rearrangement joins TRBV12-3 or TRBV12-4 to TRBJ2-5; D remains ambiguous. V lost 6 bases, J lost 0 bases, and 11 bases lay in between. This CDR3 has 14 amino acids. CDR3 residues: CASSPPRYQETQYF. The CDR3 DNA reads TGTGCCAGCAGCCCCCCCCGGTACCAAGAGACCCAGTACTTC.

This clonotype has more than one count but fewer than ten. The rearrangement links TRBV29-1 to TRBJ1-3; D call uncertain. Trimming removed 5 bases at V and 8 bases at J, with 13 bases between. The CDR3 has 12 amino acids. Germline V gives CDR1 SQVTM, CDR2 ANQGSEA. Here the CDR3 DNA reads TGCAGCGTTCGGAGGGCGCGGGACACCATATATTTT. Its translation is CSVRRARDTIYF.

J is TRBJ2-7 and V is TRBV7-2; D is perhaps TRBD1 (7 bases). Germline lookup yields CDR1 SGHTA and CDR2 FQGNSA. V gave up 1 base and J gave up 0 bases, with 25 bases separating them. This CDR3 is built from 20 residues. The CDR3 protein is CASSLGNCGTVEGSSYEQYF. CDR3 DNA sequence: TGTGCCAGCAGCTTAGGGAATTGTGGGACAGTGGAGGGAAGCTCCTACGAGCAGTACTTC.

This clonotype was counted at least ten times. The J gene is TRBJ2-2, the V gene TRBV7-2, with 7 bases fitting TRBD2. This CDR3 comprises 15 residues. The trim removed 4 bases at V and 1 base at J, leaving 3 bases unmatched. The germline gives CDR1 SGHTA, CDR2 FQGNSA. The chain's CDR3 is CASSWGGLNTGELFF. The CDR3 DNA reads TGTGCCAGCAGCTGGGGGGGACTGAACACCGGGGAGCTGTTTTTT.